These T cell receptor beta chains were read from a single sample in a study of blood T cells in healthy people across ages. TCRdb ran MiXCR on the 5' RACE reads and lists one entry per CDR3 protein. The repertoire has about 730,000 distinct CDR3 sequences, roughly two fifths of them found once; the top ten carry about 20%. Sequencing used blood. The receptors were gathered from a woman aged 60-75 years in good health. Both conserved end residues are part of each CDR3. Each record gives: CDR3 protein, CDR3 DNA, V gene, D gene, J gene, clone size. A D gene is named only where the DNA matches it firmly. Size is stated for part of the rows, as once, few or many counts, or as a class when the clone is expanded.

CDR3aa: CASSHPGPSQGEQYF
CDR3nt: TGTGCCAGCAGTCATCCGGGCCCCTCACAGGGCGAGCAGTACTTC
v_gene: TRBV27
d_gene: NA
j_gene: TRBJ2-7
abundance: few

CDR3aa: CASSLGGLGAGKYF
CDR3nt: TGTGCCAGCAGCTTAGGAGGTTTGGGGGCGGGGAAGTATTTT
v_gene: TRBV7-2
d_gene: NA
j_gene: TRBJ2-3
abundance: NA

CDR3aa: CASSPPQGPVYEQYF
CDR3nt: TGTGCCAGCAGTCCCCCACAGGGCCCGGTTTACGAGCAGTACTTC
v_gene: TRBV7-9
d_gene: NA
j_gene: TRBJ2-7
abundance: NA

CDR3aa: CASGLSANYGYTF
CDR3nt: TGTGCTAGTGGTTTGTCAGCTAACTATGGCTACACCTTC
v_gene: TRBV12-5
d_gene: NA
j_gene: TRBJ1-2
abundance: NA

CDR3aa: CSFRASGVLTF
CDR3nt: TGCAGCTTCAGGGCCTCAGGTGTCCTGACTTTC
v_gene: TRBV29-1
d_gene: NA
j_gene: TRBJ2-6
abundance: NA

CDR3aa: CASSHWTSGGEQFF
CDR3nt: TGCGCCAGCAGCCATTGGACTAGCGGGGGGGAGCAGTTCTTC
v_gene: TRBV4-3
d_gene: TRBD2
j_gene: TRBJ2-1
abundance: few

CDR3aa: CASSYGQTYEQYF
CDR3nt: TGCGCCAGCAGCTACGGACAGACCTACGAGCAGTACTTC
v_gene: TRBV5-1
d_gene: NA
j_gene: TRBJ2-7
abundance: many

CDR3aa: CASSYDGTYEQYF
CDR3nt: TGTGCCAGCAGCTATGACGGAACCTACGAGCAGTACTTC
v_gene: TRBV7-3
d_gene: NA
j_gene: TRBJ2-7
abundance: few

CDR3aa: CASSLAAGGNQPQHF
CDR3nt: TGTGCCAGCAGCCTCGCCGCGGGAGGCAATCAGCCCCAGCATTTT
v_gene: TRBV7-9
d_gene: NA
j_gene: TRBJ1-5
abundance: NA

CDR3aa: CSVQRDSNKQFF
CDR3nt: TGCAGTGTCCAGCGGGACTCAAATAAGCAGTTCTTC
v_gene: TRBV20-1
d_gene: TRBD2
j_gene: TRBJ2-1
abundance: NA

CDR3aa: CSADDIGYGYTF
CDR3nt: TGCAGCGCCGATGACATCGGCTATGGCTACACCTTC
v_gene: TRBV29-1
d_gene: NA
j_gene: TRBJ1-2
abundance: NA

CDR3aa: CASRPQLGGDTQYF
CDR3nt: TGTGCCAGCAGACCCCAATTAGGAGGGGATACGCAGTATTTT
v_gene: TRBV12-3/TRBV12-4
d_gene: NA
j_gene: TRBJ2-3
abundance: few

CDR3aa: CASSARDKRTDTQYF
CDR3nt: TGTGCCAGCAGCGCCCGGGACAAACGCACAGATACGCAGTATTTT
v_gene: TRBV4-2
d_gene: NA
j_gene: TRBJ2-3
abundance: few

CDR3aa: CSSQGGSGYTF
CDR3nt: TGCAGCTCACAGGGGGGGTCTGGCTACACCTTC
v_gene: TRBV29-1
d_gene: TRBD1
j_gene: TRBJ1-2
abundance: NA

CDR3aa: CAWSVVAGGLKETQYF
CDR3nt: TGTGCCTGGAGTGTTGTGGCGGGGGGCCTGAAAGAGACCCAGTACTTC
v_gene: TRBV30
d_gene: TRBD2
j_gene: TRBJ2-5
abundance: NA

CDR3aa: CASSFRPGNQPQHF
CDR3nt: TGTGCCAGCAGTTTCAGGCCTGGCAATCAGCCCCAGCATTTT
v_gene: TRBV27
d_gene: NA
j_gene: TRBJ1-5
abundance: NA

CDR3aa: CASSLRAGVLETQYF
CDR3nt: TGTGCCAGCAGCTTAAGGGCGGGAGTATTAGAGACCCAGTACTTC
v_gene: TRBV7-3
d_gene: TRBD2
j_gene: TRBJ2-5
abundance: NA

CDR3aa: CASSLAGGIYTDTQYF
CDR3nt: TGCGCCAGCAGCTTGGCCGGGGGGATCTACACAGATACGCAGTATTTT
v_gene: TRBV5-1
d_gene: TRBD2
j_gene: TRBJ2-3
abundance: NA

CDR3aa: CASSRAGSYGYTF
CDR3nt: TGCGCCAGCTCTCGGGCAGGATCCTATGGCTACACCTTC
v_gene: TRBV5-1
d_gene: NA
j_gene: TRBJ1-2
abundance: NA

CDR3aa: CASGTGVVETQYF
CDR3nt: TGTGCCAGTGGGACGGGTGTAGTGGAGACCCAGTACTTC
v_gene: TRBV27
d_gene: NA
j_gene: TRBJ2-5
abundance: NA

CDR3aa: CASSQILAGDLGHEQFF
CDR3nt: TGTGCCAGCAGCCAAATACTAGCGGGAGACCTGGGTCATGAGCAGTTCTTC
v_gene: TRBV4-2
d_gene: TRBD2
j_gene: TRBJ2-1
abundance: NA

CDR3aa: CASSPVKGVGNEQFF
CDR3nt: TGTGCCAGCTCACCTGTAAAGGGTGTGGGCAATGAGCAGTTCTTC
v_gene: TRBV18
d_gene: NA
j_gene: TRBJ2-1
abundance: NA

CDR3aa: CASSQSSYQETQYF
CDR3nt: TGTGCCAGTAGCCAAAGCTCCTACCAAGAGACCCAGTACTTC
v_gene: TRBV3-1
d_gene: NA
j_gene: TRBJ2-5
abundance: few

CDR3aa: CASTRDRSYNEQYF
CDR3nt: TGTGCCAGCACCAGGGACAGGTCCTACAATGAGCAGTACTTC
v_gene: TRBV27
d_gene: TRBD1
j_gene: TRBJ2-7
abundance: NA

CDR3aa: CATSRDGQGQETQYF
CDR3nt: TGTGCCACCAGCAGAGATGGACAGGGTCAAGAGACCCAGTACTTC
v_gene: TRBV15
d_gene: TRBD1
j_gene: TRBJ2-5
abundance: many

CDR3aa: CASSLFTPGGRDNQPQHF
CDR3nt: TGTGCCAGCAGTTTATTTACCCCTGGGGGACGGGACAATCAGCCCCAGCATTTT
v_gene: TRBV12-3/TRBV12-4
d_gene: NA
j_gene: TRBJ1-5
abundance: NA

CDR3aa: CASSYSGTSREQYF
CDR3nt: TGTGCCAGCAGTTACTCAGGGACTAGCAGAGAGCAGTACTTC
v_gene: TRBV6-5
d_gene: TRBD2
j_gene: TRBJ2-7
abundance: NA

CDR3aa: CATSGTSGRFKNIQYF
CDR3nt: TGTGCCACCAGCGGGACTAGCGGGCGATTCAAAAACATTCAGTACTTC
v_gene: TRBV24-1
d_gene: TRBD2
j_gene: TRBJ2-4
abundance: NA

CDR3aa: CASSAPGTSNNEQFF
CDR3nt: TGTGCCAGCAGTGCGCCCGGGACTAGTAACAATGAGCAGTTCTTC
v_gene: TRBV28
d_gene: TRBD2
j_gene: TRBJ2-1
abundance: NA

CDR3aa: CASSDRNYYEQYF
CDR3nt: TGTGCCAGCAGTGATAGAAATTACTACGAGCAGTACTTC
v_gene: TRBV2
d_gene: NA
j_gene: TRBJ2-7
abundance: NA

CDR3aa: CASSPADRPSYEQYF
CDR3nt: TGTGCCAGCTCACCAGCGGACCGCCCCTCCTACGAGCAGTACTTC
v_gene: TRBV18
d_gene: NA
j_gene: TRBJ2-7
abundance: NA

CDR3aa: CASSSGYRLAGPYNEQFF
CDR3nt: TGTGCCAGCAGCTCCGGATACCGACTAGCGGGACCATACAATGAGCAGTTCTTC
v_gene: TRBV7-3
d_gene: TRBD2
j_gene: TRBJ2-1
abundance: NA

CDR3aa: CSASVSGGTYEQYF
CDR3nt: TGCAGTGCTAGTGTCAGCGGGGGGACTTACGAGCAGTACTTC
v_gene: TRBV20-1
d_gene: TRBD2
j_gene: TRBJ2-7
abundance: NA

CDR3aa: CASSLGQGASGNYEQYF
CDR3nt: TGTGCCAGCAGCCTTGGACAGGGTGCTAGCGGGAACTACGAGCAGTACTTC
v_gene: TRBV7-3
d_gene: NA
j_gene: TRBJ2-7
abundance: NA

CDR3aa: CSVALGRDYGYTF
CDR3nt: TGCAGCGTTGCGTTGGGGAGGGACTATGGCTACACCTTC
v_gene: TRBV29-1
d_gene: NA
j_gene: TRBJ1-2
abundance: few

CDR3aa: CASSQVGGRTDGYTF
CDR3nt: TGCGCCAGCAGCCAAGTAGGGGGGCGTACGGATGGCTACACCTTC
v_gene: TRBV4-3
d_gene: NA
j_gene: TRBJ1-2
abundance: once

CDR3aa: CASSLPGDREQYF
CDR3nt: TGTGCCAGCAGTTTACCCGGGGACAGGGAACAGTACTTC
v_gene: TRBV12-3/TRBV12-4
d_gene: TRBD1
j_gene: TRBJ2-7
abundance: NA

CDR3aa: CATSDTDGSNQPQHF
CDR3nt: TGTGCCACCAGTGATACCGACGGTAGCAATCAGCCCCAGCATTTT
v_gene: TRBV24-1
d_gene: NA
j_gene: TRBJ1-5
abundance: NA

CDR3aa: CASSLSSGSYNEQFF
CDR3nt: TGTGCCAGCAGCTTGAGTAGCGGGAGCTACAATGAGCAGTTCTTC
v_gene: TRBV5-1
d_gene: TRBD2
j_gene: TRBJ2-1
abundance: many

CDR3aa: CASSWTPPDTQYF
CDR3nt: TGTGCCAGCAGCTGGACGCCCCCAGATACGCAGTATTTT
v_gene: TRBV7-8
d_gene: NA
j_gene: TRBJ2-3
abundance: NA

CDR3aa: CSARQGGGYTF
CDR3nt: TGCAGCGCCAGACAGGGGGGTGGCTACACCTTC
v_gene: TRBV29-1
d_gene: TRBD1
j_gene: TRBJ1-2
abundance: many

CDR3aa: CASSVGQGGYNEQFF
CDR3nt: TGTGCCAGCAGCGTAGGTCAGGGGGGATACAATGAGCAGTTCTTC
v_gene: TRBV9
d_gene: NA
j_gene: TRBJ2-1
abundance: few

CDR3aa: CASSLSGSAGNEQFF
CDR3nt: TGTGCCAGCAGCCTTAGCGGGAGTGCGGGCAATGAGCAGTTCTTC
v_gene: TRBV7-9
d_gene: TRBD2
j_gene: TRBJ2-1
abundance: NA

CDR3aa: CATSRDRGNQPQHF
CDR3nt: TGTGCCACCAGCAGAGACAGGGGCAATCAGCCCCAGCATTTT
v_gene: TRBV15
d_gene: NA
j_gene: TRBJ1-5
abundance: few

CDR3aa: CASSLRLAGISEQFF
CDR3nt: TGCGCCAGCAGCCTCCGACTAGCGGGAATTAGTGAGCAGTTCTTC
v_gene: TRBV4-3
d_gene: TRBD2
j_gene: TRBJ2-1
abundance: few

CDR3aa: CSASRTGLGYGYTF
CDR3nt: TGCAGTGCATCCCGGACAGGGCTTGGCTATGGCTACACCTTC
v_gene: TRBV20-1
d_gene: TRBD1
j_gene: TRBJ1-2
abundance: NA

CDR3aa: CSASGLAGGGTYEQYF
CDR3nt: TGCAGTGCTAGCGGACTAGCGGGAGGTGGGACCTACGAGCAGTACTTC
v_gene: TRBV20-1
d_gene: TRBD2
j_gene: TRBJ2-7
abundance: NA

CDR3aa: CASSEGRENTIYF
CDR3nt: TGTGCCAGCAGTGAAGGGCGGGAAAACACCATATATTTT
v_gene: TRBV2
d_gene: NA
j_gene: TRBJ1-3
abundance: NA

CDR3aa: CSVAAQAGGPNEQFF
CDR3nt: TGCAGCGTTGCCGCCCAAGCGGGAGGGCCCAATGAGCAGTTCTTC
v_gene: TRBV29-1
d_gene: TRBD2
j_gene: TRBJ2-1
abundance: NA

CDR3aa: CSVDGRANGYTF
CDR3nt: TGCAGCGTTGACGGGCGGGCAAACGGCTACACCTTC
v_gene: TRBV29-1
d_gene: NA
j_gene: TRBJ1-2
abundance: NA

CDR3aa: CASSLDKGMDGYTF
CDR3nt: TGTGCCAGCAGCTTAGATAAGGGGATGGATGGCTACACCTTC
v_gene: TRBV7-9
d_gene: NA
j_gene: TRBJ1-2
abundance: NA

CDR3aa: CASSYTKLAGGHNEQYF
CDR3nt: TGTGCCAGCAGTTACACTAAACTAGCGGGAGGGCACAATGAGCAGTACTTC
v_gene: TRBV6-5
d_gene: TRBD2
j_gene: TRBJ2-7
abundance: NA

CDR3aa: CASSLAGGPYNEQYF
CDR3nt: TGTGCCAGCAGTTTAGCGGGGGGGCCCTACAATGAGCAGTACTTC
v_gene: TRBV4-2
d_gene: TRBD2
j_gene: TRBJ2-7
abundance: few